This T cell receptor (beta chain) was identified during a study of PD-1 blockade in classical Hodgkin lymphoma. Notes on the study in general: Newly diagnosed patients were reported to exhibit reduced baseline TCR diversity relative to healthy donors.

Some clones are missing from TCRdb's copy, which holds only in-frame ones; the method was immunoSEQ multiplex PCR. The table shows more than 30,000 clones, with 88% occurring only once. For this clone: Its antigen is still unknown.

The time point denotes: newly diagnosed, previously untreated cHL patient sample. The study purified CD4+ T cells from thawed PBMCs using magnetic negative selection. The sequenced material came from CD4+ T cells from blood. This sequence originates from a human donor with classical Hodgkin lymphoma.

The CDR3 DNA sequence: TGTGCCAGCAGGGCGAGGGGGCTGGGCACCGGGGAGCTGTTTTTT. This sequence encodes CASRARGLGTGELFF. This chain joins TRBV6-5 and TRBJ2-2, with 7 bases fitting TRBD1. CDR3 size: 15 residues. The junction had 8 bases not matched to a gene; V was cut back by 6 bases and J by 4 bases. Germline V gene lookup returns CDR1 MNHEY and CDR2 SVGAGI.